This T cell receptor beta chain derives from a study of T cells expressing NK-cell markers. Across the whole study: Underlying the TCR beta repertoires were sorted CD3+CD56+NKG2C+, CD3+CD56+NKG2C- and CD3+CD56-NKG2C+ T cells.

As the method of synthesis, 5'RACE template switching with UMIs yielded TCR beta cDNA. Each CDR3 protein gets one entry in TCRdb, which reprocessed the 5' RACE reads and gives no DNA. The specimen's table records about 450,000 distinct CDR3 sequences. The germline CDR1 and CDR2 sequences are MNHEY and SVGAGI. The CDR3 runs 16 residues. This TCR was sampled from a woman aged 18 to 75 in good health. The sample consisted of blood T cells: a sorted CD56 or NKG2C T cell subset, CD4+ or CD8+ T cells, or bulk PBMC T cells (not recorded which). This rearrangement joins TRBV6-5 to TRBJ2-3; TCRdb picks TRBD2, but there is no DNA to check that call. The CDR3 sequence: CASSYSPREATDTQYF.